This T cell receptor beta chain was observed in a study of cytomegalovirus exposure and HLA in healthy donors. Study results and limitations: It was assumed in the presence/absence analyses that sequencing depth was roughly uniform across donors. Later genetic work tied a missense DCLRE1C variant to beta-chain V and J trimming. Diagnosis of cytomegalovirus status made by the classifier reportedly showed high specificity and sensitivity.

Donors were nominally healthy when sampled, though unrecorded immune exposures were likely. The primer mix had 60 Vbeta and 13 Jbeta primers. Profiled with immunoSEQ multiplex PCR; TCRdb holds only in-frame clones, not every one. Of approximately 89,000 clones in the sample, under 80% were seen once. Note on this clone: Its antigen is currently unknown.

This TCR derives from a male donor in good health and CMV-seronegative. Sequences were obtained from PBMCs.

The CDR3 spells CSARGQNLNTEAFF. The CDR3 coding sequence is TGCAGCGCCCGGGGACAGAATTTGAACACTGAAGCTTTCTTT. This chain uses TRBV29-1 with TRBJ1-1, with 7 bases identical to TRBD1. Trimming cost V 7 bases and J 0 bases; bases outside gene matches: 8. The CDR3 length is 14 residues. Germline CDR1 and CDR2: SQVTM and ANQGSEA.